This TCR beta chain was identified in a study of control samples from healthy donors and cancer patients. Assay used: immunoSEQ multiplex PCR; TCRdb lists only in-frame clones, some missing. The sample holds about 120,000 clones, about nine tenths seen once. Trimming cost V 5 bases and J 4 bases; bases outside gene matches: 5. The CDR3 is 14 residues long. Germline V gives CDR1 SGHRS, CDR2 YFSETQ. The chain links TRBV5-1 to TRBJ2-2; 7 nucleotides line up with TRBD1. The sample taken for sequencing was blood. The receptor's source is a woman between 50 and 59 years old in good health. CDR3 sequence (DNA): TGCGCCAGCAGTTGGGCAGGGGGCACCGGGGAGCTGTTTTTT. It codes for CASSWAGGTGELFF.